This T cell receptor (beta chain) was documented in a study of Ad26.COV2.S vaccination and SARS-CoV-2 variants. Overall study context: A participant enrolled in the COV1001 Ad26.COV2.S trial arm provided the sample. Participants got Ad26.COV2.S intramuscularly, once or twice 56 days apart. Study-wide points: CD8+ and CD4+ T cells specific for spike reportedly responded with substantial breadth after vaccination.

Deletions cut 2 bases from V and 0 bases from J, with 13 bases between. Germline V gene lookup returns CDR1 MNHEY and CDR2 SVGEGT. This CDR3 is built from 16 residues. Note on this clone: Its antigen is not identified.

Method: immunoSEQ multiplex PCR; TCRdb's copy keeps in-frame clones and lacks some. The profile shows about 400,000 clones, approximately 90% of them singletons. Treatment given: about 20 received Ad26.COV2.S at low or high dose, single or two shots; roughly 5 received placebo; per-sample allocation not given. Material that was analyzed had been drawn on day 63 after the first vaccine or placebo injection. Here the sequenced sample was peripheral blood, taken in a trial of Ad26.COV2.S vaccine versus placebo. The origin of this receptor is a person aged 18 to 59 who received the Ad26.COV2.S COVID-19 vaccine or a placebo. The V gene is TRBV6-2 or TRBV6-3, the J gene TRBJ1-1, with D maybe TRBD1 (5 bases). CDR3 loop: CASSYKTGGLNTEAFF. DNA for the CDR3: TGTGCCAGCAGTTACAAAACGGGGGGTTTGAACACTGAAGCTTTCTTT.